The 16 T cell receptor beta chains below all came from one sample that was sequenced in a study of blood T cell repertoires in COVID-19. Only in-frame clones appear in the TCRdb table, and some are missing; sequencing was by immunoSEQ multiplex PCR. Seen here are approximately 100,000 clones, about three quarters observed once, and the top ten hold approximately 6.2%. Sample: peripheral blood. All receptors come from a man aged 80 or over with COVID-19, enrolled during active disease.

The chain recombines TRBV7-2 with TRBJ1-1; D gene unclear. Germline-derived CDR1 and CDR2 are SGHTA and FQGNSA. Trimming shortened V by 3 bases and J by 5 bases, and 13 bases separated the two germline ends. The CDR3 consists of 14 residues. The CDR3 is CASSLVFPRTEAFF. As DNA, the CDR3 is TGTGCCAGCAGCTTGGTCTTCCCGCGGACTGAAGCTTTCTTT.

The chain employs TRBV7-8 and TRBJ2-7, with 8 bases matching TRBD2. Germline V CDR1 and CDR2: SGHVS, FQNEAQ. The CDR3 contains 16 residues. The junction had 10 bases not matched to a gene; V was cut back by 5 bases and J by 1 base. The CDR3 here is CASSTDLAGGSYEQYF. The DNA for the CDR3 is TGTGCCAGCAGCACAGACCTAGCGGGCGGATCCTACGAGCAGTACTTC.

The rearrangement uses TRBV5-8 and TRBJ2-3, with 9 bases lining up with TRBD2. Germline V lookup: CDR1 SGHTS, CDR2 YDEGEE. V trimming: 0 bases; J trimming: 4 bases; junction bases outside the gene matches: 3. This CDR3 spans 15 amino acids. CDR3 nucleotides: TGTGCCAGCAGCTTGGGGACTAGCGAATCAGATACGCAGTATTTT. It specifies CASSLGTSESDTQYF.

CDR3 protein: CASSTSGEVNTEAFF. In DNA form, the CDR3 reads TGTGCCAGCAGCACCTCGGGGGAGGTGAACACTGAAGCTTTCTTT. The chain carries TRBV21-1 and TRBJ1-1. TRBV21-1 constitutes a pseudogene. The CDR3 sequence is 15 residues long.

This clone has a single count. V and J are TRBV21-1 and TRBJ1-3. TRBV21-1 counts as a pseudogene. The CDR3 has 18 amino acids. The CDR3 nucleotides are TGTGCCAGCAGCAAAGATCATGGCGGCTTCTGTCCCGGAAACACCATATATTTT. The encoded protein is CASSKDHGGFCPGNTIYF.

This clone has just a few counts. This sequence joins TRBV7-2 and TRBJ2-2; D is perhaps TRBD1 (6 bases). Trimming stripped 3 bases from V and 5 bases from J, with 19 bases between. This CDR3 is 17 amino acids long. The germline V gene encodes CDR1 SGHTA and CDR2 FQGNSA. CDR3 protein: CASSFSPTGIRTGELFF. In DNA form, the CDR3 reads TGTGCCAGCAGCTTTTCCCCCACAGGGATTCGGACCGGGGAGCTGTTTTTT.

This chain links TRBV25-1 with TRBJ1-6; tentative D call: TRBD1 (6 bases). CDR1 and CDR2 from the germline V gene are MGHDK and SYGVNS. V shed 3 bases and J shed 7 bases, with 13 bases lying between them. The CDR3 is 15 residues long. In nucleotides, the CDR3 is TGTGCCAGCAGTGAGGATTTCCAGGGGAATTCACCCCTCCACTTT. This sequence encodes CASSEDFQGNSPLHF.

The rearrangement joins TRBV5-4 to TRBJ2-7; 7 nucleotides line up with TRBD2. The CDR3 has 14 amino acids. CDR1 and CDR2 (germline): SGHNT, YYREEE (reference sequence). With 4 bases clipped from V and 0 bases from J, the junction kept 4 bases outside the gene matches. The CDR3 sequence is CASSGGTTSYEQYF. The CDR3 DNA reads as TGTGCCAGCAGCGGGGGGACTACCTCCTACGAGCAGTACTTC.

This clone has a handful of counts. V gene TRBV15 combines with J gene TRBJ2-1, with 15 positions matching TRBD2. The trim removed 2 bases at V and 5 bases at J, leaving 10 bases unmatched. The CDR3 covers 19 residues. The germline CDR1 and CDR2 sequences are LNHNV and YYDKDF (reference sequence). CDR3 loop: CATSRLLGLAGGRDNEQFF. The CDR3 region has the DNA TGTGCCACCAGCAGACTTCTAGGACTAGCGGGAGGGCGGGACAATGAGCAGTTCTTC.

CDR3: CASSDRQGFGYTF. CDR3 nucleotides: TGTGCCAGCAGCGACCGACAGGGATTTGGCTACACCTTC. The chain combines TRBV28 with TRBJ1-2, with TRBD1 identical over 7 bases. V lost 6 bases and J lost 7; bases outside the gene matches: 8. CDR1 is MDHEN, CDR2 SYDVKM, per germline. CDR3 length: 13 amino acids.

This clone was recorded once. This sequence joins TRBV4-2 and TRBJ1-5; D call uncertain. Between the trimmed V and J ends, which lost 9 bases and 2 bases, there was a span of 17 bases. The V gene's germline CDR1 is LGHNA and CDR2 YNFKEQ. The CDR3 consists of 15 residues. The CDR3 coding sequence is TGTGCCAGTCGCCCCCAGGCGTTTGGCAATCAGCCCCAGCATTTT. Encoded protein: CASRPQAFGNQPQHF.

This clone was detected a few times. The chain employs TRBV21-1 and TRBJ2-7; the table's D call, TRBD2, was not checked against the DNA. TRBV21-1 is flagged as a pseudogene. The CDR3 loop spans 19 amino acids. For the CDR3, the DNA is TGTGCCAGCAGCAAAGTTTTGGGACTAGCGGAGTTGAGCTCCTACGAGCAGTACTTC. Translating it yields CASSKVLGLAELSSYEQYF.

This clone was picked up a small number of times. The chain recombines TRBV29-1 with TRBJ1-5; D uncertain. V lost 7 bases and J 4 bases, leaving 14 bases between the germline ends. This CDR3 comprises 13 residues. Germline V lookup: CDR1 SQVTM, CDR2 ANQGSEA. The CDR3 here is CSAGEARNQPQHF. In DNA, the CDR3 is TGCAGCGCCGGGGAGGCAAGGAATCAGCCCCAGCATTTT.

The chain carries TRBV24-1 and TRBJ1-1, with D possibly TRBD1 on 5 matching bases. The V end lost 4 bases, the J end lost 2 bases, and 13 bases lay between the germline ends. Germline CDR1 and CDR2: KGHDR and SFDVKD. The CDR3 totals 15 residues. In nucleotides, the CDR3 is TGTGCCACCAGTGACCCAGGGTCCTCCAACACTGAAGCTTTCTTT. Its translation: CATSDPGSSNTEAFF.

The chain has TRBV3-1 (or the pseudogene TRBV3-2) and TRBJ1-2; D gene ambiguous. Per the germline V gene, CDR1 is LGHDT and CDR2 is YNNKEL (reference sequence). V lost 4 bases and J lost 3, with 15 bases in between. This CDR3 spans 15 amino acids. CDR3 residues: CASSPPSANHYGYTF. DNA of the CDR3: TGTGCCAGCAGCCCCCCCTCCGCGAACCACTATGGCTACACCTTC.

The rearrangement uses TRBV2 and TRBJ2-5; D might be TRBD1 (5 bases). The V end lost 3 bases, the J end lost 5 bases, and 10 bases lay between the germline ends. The CDR3 has 13 residues. Germline V lookup: CDR1 SNHLY, CDR2 FYNNEI. The CDR3 DNA is TGTGCCAGCAGTGACACAGGTAGTGAGACCCAGTACTTC. Its protein is CASSDTGSETQYF.